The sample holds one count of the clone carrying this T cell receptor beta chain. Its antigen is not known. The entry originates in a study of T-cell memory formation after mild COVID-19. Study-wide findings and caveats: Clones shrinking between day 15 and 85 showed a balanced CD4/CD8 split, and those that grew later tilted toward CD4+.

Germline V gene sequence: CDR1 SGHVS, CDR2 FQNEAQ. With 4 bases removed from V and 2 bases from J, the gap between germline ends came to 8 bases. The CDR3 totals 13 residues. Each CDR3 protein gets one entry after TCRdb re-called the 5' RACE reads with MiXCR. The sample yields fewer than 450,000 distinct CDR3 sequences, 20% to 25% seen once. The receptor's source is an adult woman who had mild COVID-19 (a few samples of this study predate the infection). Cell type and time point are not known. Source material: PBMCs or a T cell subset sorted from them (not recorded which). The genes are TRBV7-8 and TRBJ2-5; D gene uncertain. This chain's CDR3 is CASSSDGQETQYF. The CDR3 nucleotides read TGTGCCAGCAGCTCGGACGGACAAGAGACCCAGTACTTC.